This TCR beta chain is from a study of neurological immune-mediated disorders. This clonotype was seen repeatedly, ten times or more. The antigen is undetermined. Regarding the study as a whole: HTLV-1-associated myelopathy displayed the greatest TCR clonal expansion, and multiple sclerosis exhibited the smallest, lower than that of healthy controls.

The CDR3 covers 12 residues. Germline V lookup: CDR1 SGHAT, CDR2 FQNNGV. Trimming took 5 bases from V and 8 from J, leaving 10 bases between them. With 10-nucleotide random UMIs included, cDNA was synthesized by 5'RACE. A single record per CDR3 protein comes from TCRdb applying MiXCR to the 5' RACE reads. The repertoire holds roughly 30,000 distinct CDR3 sequences, with 5.5% to 6% as singletons. The V call is TRBV11-2, the J call TRBJ2-1; D unclear. The sequencing sample was made of CD4+ T cells from blood. The sequence derives from a woman aged 45 to 65 in good health. The CDR3 is CASSPHVYEQFF. The CDR3 region has the DNA TGTGCCAGCAGCCCACACGTTTATGAGCAGTTCTTC.